Shown below are 9 T cell receptor beta chains from a single sample sequenced in a study of early T cells in non-severe SARS-CoV-2 infection. TCRdb re-called the 5' RACE reads with MiXCR, one entry per CDR3 protein. The sample lists about 28,000 distinct CDR3 sequences, roughly 5.6% occurring once. Source material: whole blood. The source is an adult who was a healthcare worker with PCR-confirmed SARS-CoV-2 infection or an uninfected control (not recorded which).

This clonotype was observed at least ten times. The gene calls are TRBV7-2 and TRBJ2-3; TRBD2 matches at 11 bases. The junction had 6 bases not matched to a gene; V was cut back by 0 bases and J by 4 bases. Germline CDR1 reads SGHTA; CDR2 reads FQGNSA. This CDR3 region has 17 residues. The CDR3: CASSLAVLAGGPDTQYF. Here the CDR3 DNA reads TGTGCCAGCAGCTTAGCCGTCCTAGCGGGGGGCCCAGATACGCAGTATTTT.

The chain carries TRBV29-1 and TRBJ2-1, with 8 bases that match TRBD1. The germline gives CDR1 SQVTM, CDR2 ANQGSEA. The V segment lost 6 bases and the J segment 12 bases; nucleotides outside the gene matches: 7. The CDR3 extends over 11 amino acids. Here the CDR3 DNA reads TGCAGCGTAGCCGGGGACAGGCTGCAGTTCTTC. As protein: CSVAGDRLQFF.

This clonotype was detected a few times. This chain connects TRBV2 to TRBJ2-7, with 7 bases lining up with TRBD1. The CDR3 is 12 amino acids. Germline CDR1 reads SNHLY; CDR2 reads FYNNEI. V trimming: 9 bases; J trimming: 3 bases; junction bases outside the gene matches: 5. The CDR3 is CASSRTGYEQYF. CDR3 in DNA: TGTGCCAGTAGTAGGACAGGCTACGAGCAGTACTTC.

This clonotype was detected only a few times. This chain joins TRBV24-1 and TRBJ2-3; D assignment may be TRBD1 or TRBD2 (5 bases each). The CDR3 length is 16 residues. The ends were cut back, 4 bases at V and 0 bases at J, with 13 bases in the middle. Germline CDR1 KGHDR, CDR2 SFDVKD. The CDR3 DNA reads TGTGCCACCAGTGACACGGGACGGGGAAGCACAGATACGCAGTATTTT. Its protein product is CATSDTGRGSTDTQYF.

This clonotype was detected ten times or more. The J gene is TRBJ2-3, the V gene TRBV29-1; D not resolved. Germline V lookup: CDR1 SQVTM, CDR2 ANQGSEA. Trimming left V 6 bases short and J 3 bases short, with 10 bases between. The CDR3 runs 12 residues. This CDR3 reads CSVGGRTDTQYF. The CDR3 nucleotides read TGCAGCGTCGGCGGAAGAACAGATACGCAGTATTTT.

This clonotype qualifies as medium-sized (0.01 to 0.1%). The chain has TRBV7-2 and TRBJ2-3; 10 positions agree with TRBD2. The CDR3 has 18 amino acids. The V gene end was trimmed by 5 bases and the J gene end by 0 bases; junction bases not matched to a gene: 11. Germline CDR1 and CDR2: SGHTA and FQGNSA. CDR3 residues: CASSAPHLAGVSTDTQYF. Here the CDR3 DNA reads TGTGCCAGCAGCGCCCCACATCTAGCGGGGGTCAGCACAGATACGCAGTATTTT.

The gene calls are TRBV25-1 and TRBJ2-5; D is uncertain. The V end lost 0 bases, the J end lost 0 bases, and 2 bases lay between the germline ends. Per the germline V gene, CDR1 is MGHDK and CDR2 is SYGVNS. The CDR3 is made up of 13 amino acids. CDR3 in amino acids: CASSEYHQETQYF. Written as DNA, the CDR3 is TGTGCCAGCAGTGAATATCACCAAGAGACCCAGTACTTC.

V gene TRBV7-2 combines with J gene TRBJ1-3, with D possibly being TRBD1 (6 bases). In germline, CDR1 is SGHTA, CDR2 FQGNSA. The CDR3 is made up of 15 amino acids. Trimming stripped 3 bases from V and 0 bases from J, with 9 bases between. The chain's CDR3 is CASSFNRVSGNTIYF. The CDR3 DNA follows: TGTGCCAGCAGCTTTAACAGGGTCTCTGGAAACACCATATATTTT.

The chain links TRBV10-2 to TRBJ1-2; D is possibly TRBD1 (6 bases). The CDR3 runs to 15 residues. Trimming pared 5 bases from V and 5 bases from J, leaving 18 bases between. In germline, CDR1 is WSHSY, CDR2 SAAADI. For the CDR3, the DNA is TGCGCCAGCAGTCACAGGGAAGAGGATAGGTATGGCTACACCTTC. This gives the protein CASSHREEDRYGYTF.